This T cell receptor beta chain was identified in a study of blood T cell repertoires in COVID-19. Study summary: The study drew acute and convalescent COVID-19 samples from the United States, Italy and Spain.

Participants, about 18 to 90 years old, spanned fewer than 30 US areas. Original methodology: Reference gene primer amplification in the assay estimated nucleated cell counts. Sequenced by immunoSEQ multiplex PCR; TCRdb stores in-frame clones only, minus some. That table supplies the V and J calls and clone size; D and trimming were determined from the DNA. The sample holds more than 300,000 clones; 91% are singletons and the top ten take about 0.78%. In this sample, this clone turned up a few times. Material for sequencing was PBMCs or T cells enriched from blood (not recorded which). This sequence was found in a woman aged 40 to 50 who had been exposed to COVID-19.

The CDR3 spells CASSLGTGGGYTF. DNA for the CDR3: TGTGCCAGCAGTTTGGGGACAGGGGGTGGCTACACCTTC. The chain uses TRBV12-3 or TRBV12-4 and TRBJ1-2; 11 bases line up with TRBD1. CDR3 length: 13 residues. V was pared by 3 bases and J by 7 bases, with 1 base of the junction left unmatched.